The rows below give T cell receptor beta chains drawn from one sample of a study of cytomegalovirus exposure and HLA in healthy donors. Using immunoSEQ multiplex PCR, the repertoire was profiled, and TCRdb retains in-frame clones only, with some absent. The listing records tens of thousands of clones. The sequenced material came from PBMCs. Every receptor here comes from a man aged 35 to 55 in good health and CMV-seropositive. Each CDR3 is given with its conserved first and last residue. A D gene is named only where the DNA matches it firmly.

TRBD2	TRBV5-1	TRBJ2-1	CASSTTSGSSPYNEQFF	TGCGCCAGCAGCACGACTAGCGGGAGTTCCCCCTACAATGAGCAGTTCTTC
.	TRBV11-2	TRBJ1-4	CASSLSGGPNEKLFF	TGTGCCAGCAGCCTTTCCGGGGGGCCTAATGAAAAACTGTTTTTT
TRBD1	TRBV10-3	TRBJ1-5	CAAAPGQGPYSNQPQHF	TGTGCCGCGGCACCGGGACAGGGTCCTTATAGCAATCAGCCCCAGCATTTT
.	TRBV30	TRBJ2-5	CAWSVAKTQYF	TGTGCCTGGAGTGTAGCGAAGACCCAGTACTTC
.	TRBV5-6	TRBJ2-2	CASSLSLNTGELFF	TGTGCCAGCAGCTTGTCACTGAACACCGGGGAGCTGTTTTTT
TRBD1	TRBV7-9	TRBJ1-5	CASSYDRGSNQPQHF	TGTGCCAGCAGCTATGACAGGGGTAGCAATCAGCCCCAGCATTTT
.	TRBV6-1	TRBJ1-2	CASSEARDMGGYTF	TGTGCCAGCAGTGAAGCTAGGGACATGGGGGGCTACACCTTC
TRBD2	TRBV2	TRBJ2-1	CASSKAGGPGGEQFF	TGTGCCAGCAGTAAAGCGGGAGGACCGGGGGGAGAGCAGTTCTTC
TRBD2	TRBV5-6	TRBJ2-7	CASSLEGLAGKGFYEQYF	TGTGCCAGCAGCTTGGAGGGACTAGCGGGTAAAGGTTTCTACGAGCAGTACTTC
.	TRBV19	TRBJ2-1	CASSTEAPSYNEQFF	TGTGCCAGTAGTACTGAGGCACCCTCCTACAATGAGCAGTTCTTC
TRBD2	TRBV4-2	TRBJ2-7	CASSQELAGSYEQYF	TGTGCCAGCAGCCAAGAGCTAGCGGGGTCCTACGAGCAGTACTTC
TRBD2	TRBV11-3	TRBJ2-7	CATPPNERDWSYEQYF	TGTGCCACCCCCCCCAACGAGCGGGACTGGTCCTACGAGCAGTACTTC
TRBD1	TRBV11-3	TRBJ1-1	CASSPRTGEKRVSAFF	TGTGCCAGCAGCCCGAGGACAGGGGAAAAGCGGGTGTCGGCTTTCTTT
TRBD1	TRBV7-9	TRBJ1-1	CASSPGDRSSTEAFF	TGTGCCAGCAGCCCGGGGGACAGGTCTTCCACTGAAGCTTTCTTT
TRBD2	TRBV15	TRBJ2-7	CATSRIAGGSYEQYF	TGTGCCACCAGCAGAATAGCGGGGGGCTCCTACGAGCAGTACTTC
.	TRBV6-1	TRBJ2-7	CASSEVVSYEQYF	TGTGCCAGCAGTGAGGTGGTTTCCTACGAGCAGTACTTC
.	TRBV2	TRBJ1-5	CASSAGNKVDNQPQHF	TGTGCCAGCAGTGCGGGGAATAAAGTGGACAATCAGCCCCAGCATTTT
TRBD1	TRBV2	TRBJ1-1	CASSGTGATEAFF	TGTGCCAGCAGCGGTACAGGGGCCACTGAAGCTTTCTTT
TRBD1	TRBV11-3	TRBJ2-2	CASSSTTGTASTGELFF	TGTGCCAGCAGCAGTACAACCGGGACAGCCTCCACCGGGGAGCTGTTTTTT
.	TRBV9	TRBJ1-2	CASSDATERINYGYTF	TGTGCCAGCAGCGACGCAACAGAAAGAATTAACTATGGCTACACCTTC
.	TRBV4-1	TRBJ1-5	CASSPTGGPAQPQHF	TGCGCCAGCAGCCCCACCGGGGGGCCGGCTCAGCCCCAGCATTTT
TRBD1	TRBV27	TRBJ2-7	CASSPPSDRLPYEQYF	TGTGCCAGCAGTCCCCCCTCGGACAGGCTCCCCTACGAGCAGTACTTC
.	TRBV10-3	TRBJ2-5	CAVSGIDKETQYF	TGTGCCGTTAGCGGCATTGACAAAGAGACCCAGTACTTC
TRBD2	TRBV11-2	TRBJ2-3	CASSLGAGLSTDTQYF	TGTGCCAGCAGCTTAGGTGCGGGACTAAGCACAGATACGCAGTATTTT
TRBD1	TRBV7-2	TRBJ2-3	CASSSRQGSDTQYF	TGTGCCAGCAGCTCCAGACAGGGATCGGATACGCAGTATTTT
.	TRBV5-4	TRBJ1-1	CASSLSTNTEAFF	TGTGCCAGCAGCTTGTCGACTAACACTGAAGCTTTCTTT
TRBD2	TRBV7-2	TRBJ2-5	CASSRRRAGAGEQYF	TGTGCCAGCAGCCGTCGCCGGGCGGGAGCAGGAGAGCAGTACTTC
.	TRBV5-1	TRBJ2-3	CASSLRGGYTDTQYF	TGCGCCAGCAGCTTGAGGGGGGGCTACACAGATACGCAGTATTTT
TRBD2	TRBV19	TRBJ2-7	CASSIIGTSRSYEQYF	TGTGCCAGTAGTATTATAGGGACTAGTCGTTCCTACGAGCAGTACTTC
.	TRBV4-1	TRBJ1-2	CASSQDPGTLYGYTF	TGCGCCAGCAGCCAAGATCCAGGGACACTCTATGGCTACACCTTC